This T cell receptor beta chain derives from a study of OX40 agonist ivuxolimab in advanced cancers. Study information: Earlier anti-PD-1, anti-PD-L1 or anti-CTLA-4 therapy was permitted; under 50% had received some.

The protocol was immunoSEQ multiplex PCR, while the TCRdb copy is restricted to in-frame clones and leaves out a portion. The sample has some 100,000 clones, around four fifths seen once. Losses at the gene ends were 6 bases for V and 8 bases for J; bases not matched to a gene: 8. Germline CDR1 and CDR2: MNHEY and SVGAGI. CDR3 size: 14 residues. The sequence was obtained from an adult with an advanced solid tumor such as melanoma, head and neck, liver or kidney cancer. The J gene is TRBJ1-4, the V gene TRBV6-5, with TRBD1 matching over 8 bases. Sequencing was performed on CD4+ or CD8+ T cells sorted from blood, taken in a trial of the OX40 agonist ivuxolimab. CDR3 amino acids: CASRLTGGGEKLFF. For the CDR3, the DNA is TGTGCCAGCAGGCTAACAGGGGGAGGAGAAAAACTGTTTTTT.